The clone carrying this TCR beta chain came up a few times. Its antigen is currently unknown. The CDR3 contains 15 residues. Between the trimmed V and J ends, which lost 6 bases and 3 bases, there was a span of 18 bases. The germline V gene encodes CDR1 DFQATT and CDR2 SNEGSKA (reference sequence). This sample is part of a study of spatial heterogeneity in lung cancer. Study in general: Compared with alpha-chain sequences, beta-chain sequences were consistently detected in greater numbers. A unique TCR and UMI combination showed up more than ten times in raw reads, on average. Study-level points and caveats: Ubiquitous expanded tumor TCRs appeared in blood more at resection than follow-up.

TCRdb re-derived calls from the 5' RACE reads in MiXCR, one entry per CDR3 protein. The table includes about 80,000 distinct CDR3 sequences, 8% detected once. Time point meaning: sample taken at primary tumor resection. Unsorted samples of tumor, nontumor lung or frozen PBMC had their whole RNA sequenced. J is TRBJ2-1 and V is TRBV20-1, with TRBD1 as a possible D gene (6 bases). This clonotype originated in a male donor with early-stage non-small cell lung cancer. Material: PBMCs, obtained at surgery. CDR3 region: CSADGAQGLYNEQFF. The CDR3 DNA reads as TGCAGTGCCGACGGGGCCCAGGGGCTCTACAATGAGCAGTTCTTC.